The rows below give T cell receptor beta chains drawn from one sample of a study of patients and donors after allogeneic stem cell transplantation. In TCRdb, the RT-PCR reads were re-called with MiXCR into one record per CDR3 protein. This table has about 28,000 distinct CDR3 sequences, approximately 6.3% appearing once. Sample: blood, either unsorted or a sorted T cell fraction (not recorded which). These receptor sequences come from a human donor who was either an allogeneic HSCT recipient or a stem cell or donor lymphocyte infusion donor (not recorded which). It is not recorded whose cells these are; they may come from a transplant donor. Each CDR3 is given with its conserved first and last residue. D genes are given only for firm matches. Size is omitted from some rows. Given values are once, few, many or a class for expanded clones.

cdr3_length j_call v_call d_call clone_size cdr3_nt cdr3_aa
11 TRBJ2-2 TRBV9 - many TGTGCCAGCAGCGTCACCGGGGAGCTGTTTTTT CASSVTGELFF
13 TRBJ2-1 TRBV10-3 - few TGTGCCACGGAGGGGAAAAAGGGGAATGAGCAGTTCTTC CATEGKKGNEQFF
11 TRBJ2-5 TRBV18 - many TGTGCCAGCTCACCAAAGGAGACCCAGTACTTC CASSPKETQYF
15 TRBJ1-1 TRBV7-2 - many TGTGCCAGCAGCTTTTCTCGGACGGCGAACACTGAAGCTTTCTTT CASSFSRTANTEAFF
16 TRBJ2-3 TRBV12-3/TRBV12-4 - few TGTGCCAGCAGTTTCAGAGGGGCCCTCAGCACAGATACGCAGTATTTT CASSFRGALSTDTQYF
13 TRBJ2-7 TRBV15 - many TGTGCCACCAGCAGACAGGGATCCTCCGAGCAGTACTTC CATSRQGSSEQYF
15 TRBJ2-7 TRBV20-1 - many TGCAGTGCCGTCCCCGGACAGATTTCCCCCTACGAGCAGTACTTC CSAVPGQISPYEQYF
15 TRBJ2-1 TRBV5-1 - many TGCGCCAGCAGCTTGGCCGGGGTGACCTACAATGAGCAGTTCTTC CASSLAGVTYNEQFF
12 TRBJ1-1 TRBV6-2/TRBV6-3 - few TGTGCCAGCAGGGCCGACATTCGTGAAGCTTTCTTT CASRADIREAFF
17 TRBJ2-3 TRBV5-1 TRBD2 many TGCGCCAGCAGCTTGGACGTCCGCGGGAGGAGCACAGATACGCAGTATTTT CASSLDVRGRSTDTQYF
15 TRBJ1-2 TRBV5-5 - many TGTGCCAGCAGCTATCAGGACCGCACTTCATATGGCTACACCTTC CASSYQDRTSYGYTF
13 TRBJ1-5 TRBV12-3/TRBV12-4 TRBD1 many TGTGCCAGCAGTTTGGGACAGGGGCAGCCCCAGCATTTT CASSLGQGQPQHF
16 TRBJ2-2 TRBV20-1 TRBD2 few TGCAGTGCTAGGGATTTAGCGGGAGGGTACTACGGGGAGCTGTTTTTT CSARDLAGGYYGELFF
14 TRBJ2-7 TRBV6-5 - few TGTGCCAGCAGTTACCGGCAAAGCTCCTACGAGCAGTACTTC CASSYRQSSYEQYF
15 TRBJ2-7 TRBV5-1 - many TGCGCCAGCAGCTTTATAGGGACACAAGACGCCGAGCAGTACTTC CASSFIGTQDAEQYF
13 TRBJ1-5 TRBV2 TRBD1 few TGTGCCAGCAGTGAAGAGGGACAGCAGCCCCAGCATTTT CASSEEGQQPQHF
17 TRBJ2-3 TRBV7-2 - - TGTGCCAGCAGCTTCGAGGGATGGAGACTTCGAACAGATACGCAGTATTTT CASSFEGWRLRTDTQYF
13 TRBJ2-5 TRBV2 - many TGTGCCAGCAGTCGGTCCGCTGAAGAGACCCAGTACTTC CASSRSAEETQYF
13 TRBJ2-2 TRBV18 - many TGTGCCAGCTCACCACAGGAGGCCGGGGAGCTGTTTTTT CASSPQEAGELFF
15 TRBJ1-5 TRBV12-3/TRBV12-4 - many TGTGCCAGCAGTTTTGGGGGCAGCAGCAATCAGCCCCAGCATTTT CASSFGGSSNQPQHF
15 TRBJ2-7 TRBV7-9 - few TGTGCCAGCAGCTTAGCGGGGATCCCCCCCTACGAGCAGTACTTC CASSLAGIPPYEQYF
15 TRBJ2-7 TRBV4-3 TRBD2 many TGCGCCAGCAGCCAAGAAGGAGCGGGAGTTGGAGAGCAGTACTTC CASSQEGAGVGEQYF
14 TRBJ2-7 TRBV7-9 - - TGTGCCAGCAGCTTAGGGCAGGGGCGCCACGAGCAGTACTTC CASSLGQGRHEQYF
16 TRBJ1-3 TRBV28 TRBD1 many TGTGCCAGCAGTTTACCGACAGGGGGTCCGGGAAACACCATATATTTT CASSLPTGGPGNTIYF
14 TRBJ2-5 TRBV7-9 - - TGTGCCAGCAGCTCCCCCCCGGGTGCCGAGACCCAGTACTTC CASSSPPGAETQYF
15 TRBJ2-3 TRBV11-3 TRBD2 - TGTGCCAGCAGCTTCCTAGCGGGCCTCACAGATACGCAGTATTTT CASSFLAGLTDTQYF
14 TRBJ1-1 TRBV7-9 TRBD1 - TGTGCCAGCTACGACAGGGGGCTGAGGACTGAAGCTTTCTTT CASYDRGLRTEAFF
13 TRBJ2-1 TRBV11-3 - many TGTGCCAGCAGCTCTTATAGCAGCAATGAGCAGTTCTTC CASSSYSSNEQFF
12 TRBJ2-4 TRBV29-1 - many TGCAGCGCTCGGACAGAAACGAACATTCAGTACTTC CSARTETNIQYF
15 TRBJ2-5 TRBV4-1 - few TGCGCCAGCAGCCAAGGCCGCGGTTACCAAGAGACCCAGTACTTC CASSQGRGYQETQYF
13 TRBJ2-3 TRBV7-9 - many TGTGCCAGCAGCCGTACGGTTTTAGATACGCAGTATTTT CASSRTVLDTQYF
17 TRBJ2-1 TRBV3-1 TRBD2 many TGTGCCAGCAGCCAAGGGACTAGCTCCAACTCCTACAATGAGCAGTTCTTC CASSQGTSSNSYNEQFF
12 TRBJ1-2 TRBV25-1 - many TGTGCCAGCAGTGGGTACAGTTATGGCTACACCTTC CASSGYSYGYTF
19 TRBJ1-4 TRBV7-9 - many TGTGCCAGCAGCTTAGCCTCCAGTCCCCTGACGCGCCGGCAGGAAAAACTGTTTTTT CASSLASSPLTRRQEKLFF
16 TRBJ2-7 TRBV11-2 TRBD2 - TGTGCCAGCAGTCGAAACCCAGGACTAGCTATGAACGAGCAGTACTTC CASSRNPGLAMNEQYF
14 TRBJ1-2 TRBV29-1 - many TGCAGCGTTGAAGGCGCGGGACATCTCTATGGCTACACCTTC CSVEGAGHLYGYTF
12 TRBJ1-1 TRBV5-5 - many TGTGCCAGCAGTCGGGTGGGCACTGAAGCTTTCTTT CASSRVGTEAFF
17 TRBJ2-1 TRBV20-1 TRBD1 - TGCAGTGCTAGATCGCGGGCCGGGACAGGGATAGGCGATGAGCAGTTCTTC CSARSRAGTGIGDEQFF
14 TRBJ2-2 TRBV5-5 - many TGTGCCAGCAGCTTCGGGATCAACACCGGGGAGCTGTTTTTT CASSFGINTGELFF
13 TRBJ2-1 TRBV4-3 TRBD2 few TGCGCCAGCAGCCAAGGACTAGCGGGAGTTACGTTCTTC CASSQGLAGVTFF
18 TRBJ2-3 TRBV4-1 TRBD1 - TGCGCCAGCAGCCAACGCGCCCCGGGACAGGGTAGCACAGATACGCAGTATTTT CASSQRAPGQGSTDTQYF
16 TRBJ2-7 TRBV18 - many TGTGCCAGCTCACCACCCGAATCCGCAGGGGATAGGGAGCAGTACTTC CASSPPESAGDREQYF
13 TRBJ2-3 TRBV27 - many TGTGCCAGCAGTTTATCCAGTCCAGATACGCAGTATTTT CASSLSSPDTQYF
18 TRBJ2-1 TRBV5-1 TRBD2 few TGCGCCAGCAGCTTGGGGCTAGCGGGGCAGCTAGCAAACAATGAGCAGTTCTTC CASSLGLAGQLANNEQFF
14 TRBJ2-1 TRBV7-9 - many TGTGCCAGCAGCTTAGTTGTCCCGGTCAATGAGCAGTTCTTC CASSLVVPVNEQFF
14 TRBJ2-5 TRBV18 - few TGTGCCAGCTCACCGCCTGGGGCTGAGGAGACCCAGTACTTC CASSPPGAEETQYF
18 TRBJ2-3 TRBV11-3 TRBD2 few TGTGCCAGCAGCCAGTTTTGGGGACTAGCAGGTGCTACAGATACGCAGTATTTT CASSQFWGLAGATDTQYF
13 TRBJ1-5 TRBV7-2 TRBD1 many TGTGCCAGCAGCTGGGACAGGGGTCAGCCCCAGCATTTT CASSWDRGQPQHF
14 TRBJ2-7 TRBV10-3 - - TGTGCCATCAGTGAGTCGCTTGGCTCCTACGAGCAGTACTTC CAISESLGSYEQYF
15 TRBJ2-1 TRBV7-9 - - TGTGCCAGCAGCTTAGGGGTGAGCTCCTACAATGAGCAGTTCTTC CASSLGVSSYNEQFF
14 TRBJ2-1 TRBV20-1 - - TGCAGTGCTAGAGAAGGGGCCCCTTACAATGAGCAGTTCTTC CSAREGAPYNEQFF
17 TRBJ2-2 TRBV3-1 - few TGTGCCAGCAGCCGAGCCCCCCCTACAGTTAACACCGGGGAGCTGTTTTTT CASSRAPPTVNTGELFF
14 TRBJ2-3 TRBV3-1 TRBD2 many TGTGCCAGCAGCTACGGGACTAGCGGCGATACGCAGTATTTT CASSYGTSGDTQYF
14 TRBJ2-5 TRBV7-3 - - TGTGCCAGCAGCCCCTACGGCCTCCGGAGGGCCCAGTACTTC CASSPYGLRRAQYF
15 TRBJ2-2 TRBV5-1 TRBD1 many TGCGCCAGCAGGACCGGGACAGGGGCGTCCGGGGAGCTGTTTTTT CASRTGTGASGELFF
14 TRBJ1-5 TRBV11-2 - medium-sized TGTGCCAGCAGTATCGGACCCCGCCATCAGCCCCAGCATTTT CASSIGPRHQPQHF
14 TRBJ2-7 TRBV5-4 TRBD1 few TGTGCCAGCAGCTCCCGACAGGGGGCTTACGAGCAGTACTTC CASSSRQGAYEQYF
16 TRBJ2-3 TRBV3-1 - many TGTGCCAGCAGCCAAGAGCCCGGGCGACTCACAGATACGCAGTATTTT CASSQEPGRLTDTQYF
16 TRBJ2-7 TRBV6-5 TRBD1 - TGTGCCAGCACCCACTCGGGACAGGGAGGTGGGTACGAGCAGTACTTC CASTHSGQGGGYEQYF
15 TRBJ2-4 TRBV11-2 TRBD1 few TGTGCCAGCAGCTTGGAGACAGGGGAAAAAGACATTCAGTACTTC CASSLETGEKDIQYF